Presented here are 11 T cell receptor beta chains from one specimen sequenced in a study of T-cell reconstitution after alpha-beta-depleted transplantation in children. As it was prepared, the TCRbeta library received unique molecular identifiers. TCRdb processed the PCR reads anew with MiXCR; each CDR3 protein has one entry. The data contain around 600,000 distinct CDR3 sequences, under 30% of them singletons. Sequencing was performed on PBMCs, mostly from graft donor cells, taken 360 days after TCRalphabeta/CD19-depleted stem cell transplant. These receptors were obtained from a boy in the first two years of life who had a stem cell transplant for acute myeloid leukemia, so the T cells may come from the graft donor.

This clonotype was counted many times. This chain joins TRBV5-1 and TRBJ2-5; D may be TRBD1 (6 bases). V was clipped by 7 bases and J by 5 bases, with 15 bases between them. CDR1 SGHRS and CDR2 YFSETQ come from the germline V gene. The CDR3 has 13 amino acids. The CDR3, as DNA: TGCGCCAGCCGCTCACAGGGTTTCGAGACCCAGTACTTC. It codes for CASRSQGFETQYF.

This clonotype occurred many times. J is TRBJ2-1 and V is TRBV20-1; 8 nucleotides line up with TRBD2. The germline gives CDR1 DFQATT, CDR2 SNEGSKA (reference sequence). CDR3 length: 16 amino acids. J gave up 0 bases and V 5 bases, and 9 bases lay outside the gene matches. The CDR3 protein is CSAVDLAGGSYNEQFF. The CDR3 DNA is TGCAGTGCTGTCGACCTGGCGGGGGGCTCCTACAATGAGCAGTTCTTC.

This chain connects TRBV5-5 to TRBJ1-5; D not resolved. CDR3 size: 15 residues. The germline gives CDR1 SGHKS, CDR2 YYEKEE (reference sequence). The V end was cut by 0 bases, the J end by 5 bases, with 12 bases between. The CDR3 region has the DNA TGTGCCAGCAGCTTGGGTGTGGCCCGCGATCAGCCCCAGCATTTT. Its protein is CASSLGVARDQPQHF.

The CDR3 reads CSAITRDSEEPQHF. The DNA of the CDR3 is TGCAGTGCCATTACTCGGGATTCCGAGGAACCCCAGCATTTT. V usage is TRBV20-1 and J usage is TRBJ1-5; D remains ambiguous. This CDR3 spans 14 amino acids. CDR1 and CDR2 (germline): DFQATT, SNEGSKA (reference sequence). Trimming took 6 bases from V and 10 from J, leaving 22 bases between them.

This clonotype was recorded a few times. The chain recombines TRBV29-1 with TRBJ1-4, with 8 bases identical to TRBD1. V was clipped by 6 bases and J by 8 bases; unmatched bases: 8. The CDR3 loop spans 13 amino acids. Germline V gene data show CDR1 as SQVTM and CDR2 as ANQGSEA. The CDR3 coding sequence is TGCAGCGTAGTAACAGGGACAGGAGAAAAACTGTTTTTT. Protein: CSVVTGTGEKLFF. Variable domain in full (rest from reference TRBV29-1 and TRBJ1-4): SAVISQKPSRDICQRGTSLTIQCQVDSQVTMMFWYRQQPGQSLTLIATANQGSEATYESGFVIDKFPISRPNLTFSTLTVSNMSPEDSSIYLCSVVTGTGEKLFFGSGTQLSVL.

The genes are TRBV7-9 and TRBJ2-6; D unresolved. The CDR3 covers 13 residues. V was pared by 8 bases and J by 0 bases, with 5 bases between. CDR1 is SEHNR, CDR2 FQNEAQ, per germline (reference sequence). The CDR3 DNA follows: TGTGCCAGCCCCCCCTCTGGGGCCAACGTCCTGACTTTC. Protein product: CASPPSGANVLTF.

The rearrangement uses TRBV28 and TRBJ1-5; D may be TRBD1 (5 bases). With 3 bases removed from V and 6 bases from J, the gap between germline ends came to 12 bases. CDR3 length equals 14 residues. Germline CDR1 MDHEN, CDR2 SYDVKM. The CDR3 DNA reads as TGTGCCAGCAGTTTCGGGGGAGGGCGTCAGCCCCAGCATTTT. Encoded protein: CASSFGGGRQPQHF.

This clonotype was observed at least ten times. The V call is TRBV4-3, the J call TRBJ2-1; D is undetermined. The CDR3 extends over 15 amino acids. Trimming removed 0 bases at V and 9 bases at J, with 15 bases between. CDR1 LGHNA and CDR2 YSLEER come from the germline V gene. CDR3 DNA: TGCGCCAGCAGCCAAGATTTGGCTACGCAAGGTGAGCAGTTCTTC. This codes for CASSQDLATQGEQFF.

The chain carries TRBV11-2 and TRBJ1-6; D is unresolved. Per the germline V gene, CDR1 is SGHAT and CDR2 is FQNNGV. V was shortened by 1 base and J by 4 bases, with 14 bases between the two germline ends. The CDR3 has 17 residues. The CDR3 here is CASSLGSWAAYNSPLHF. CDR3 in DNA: TGTGCCAGCAGCTTAGGGTCTTGGGCAGCTTATAATTCACCCCTCCACTTT. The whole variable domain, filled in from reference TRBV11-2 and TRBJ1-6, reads EAGVAQSPRYKIIEKRQSVAFWCNPISGHATLYWYQQILGQGPKLLIQFQNNGVVDDSQLPKDRFSAERLKGVDSTLKIQPAKLEDSAVYLCASSLGSWAAYNSPLHFGNGTRLTVT.

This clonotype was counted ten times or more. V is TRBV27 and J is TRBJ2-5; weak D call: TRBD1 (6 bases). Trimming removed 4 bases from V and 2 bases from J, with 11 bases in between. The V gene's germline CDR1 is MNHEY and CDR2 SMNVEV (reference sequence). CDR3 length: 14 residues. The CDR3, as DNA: TGTGCCAGCAGTTCCCTCGGACAGCAAGAGACCCAGTACTTC. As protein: CASSSLGQQETQYF.

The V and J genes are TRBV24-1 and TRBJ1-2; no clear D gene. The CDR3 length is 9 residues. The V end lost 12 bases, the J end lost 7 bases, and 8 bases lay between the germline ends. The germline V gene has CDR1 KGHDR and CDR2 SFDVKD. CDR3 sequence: CAVDGGYTF. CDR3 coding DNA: TGTGCCGTCGACGGTGGCTACACCTTC.